The rows below give T cell receptor beta chains drawn from one sample of a study of T cell responses to AZD1222 COVID-19 vaccine. Sequencing used immunoSEQ multiplex PCR; TCRdb keeps in-frame clones, though not all of them. The sample records around 200,000 clones, 85% to 95% being singletons. The sequenced sample was peripheral blood, obtained 28 days after the second AZD1222 dose. The receptors originated from an adult who received the AZD1222 COVID-19 vaccine. Each CDR3 is given with its conserved first and last residue. D genes are given only for firm matches. Not all rows give a size; the values are once, few, many and, for expanded clones, a class.

D	J	size	V	DNA	CDR3
NA	TRBJ1-1	few	TRBV19	TGTGCCAGTAGTGGCCCCGCCAGGGCCGATAACACTGAAGCTTTCTTT	CASSGPARADNTEAFF
NA	TRBJ2-5	NA	TRBV29-1	TGCAGCGCCGACGGACAGTTGGGGACCCAGTACTTC	CSADGQLGTQYF
NA	TRBJ2-1	NA	TRBV7-2	TGTGCCAGCAGCCGGGGCCCAAGTGGGGTCGATGAGCAGTTCTTC	CASSRGPSGVDEQFF
NA	TRBJ1-5	NA	TRBV23-1	TGCGCCAGCAGGGTGGGGGACACTCATCAGCCCCAGCATTTT	CASRVGDTHQPQHF
TRBD1	TRBJ1-6	NA	TRBV12-3/TRBV12-4	TGTGCCAGCACCAAGGACAGGGGTTCACCCCTCCACTTT	CASTKDRGSPLHF
TRBD1	TRBJ1-4	NA	TRBV5-1	TGCGCCAGCAGTCGAAACAGGGGGAGTGAAAAACTGTTTTTT	CASSRNRGSEKLFF
TRBD1	TRBJ2-3	NA	TRBV5-8	TGTGCCAGCAGCTCCGGGACAGGGCAAATCACAGATACGCAGTATTTT	CASSSGTGQITDTQYF
NA	TRBJ1-2	NA	TRBV19	TGTGCCAGTACGCTCGTTACCTCAAACTATGGCTACACCTTC	CASTLVTSNYGYTF
NA	TRBJ2-7	NA	TRBV28	TGTGCCAGCATTGGCCAGGGGATCTACGAGCAGTACTTC	CASIGQGIYEQYF
NA	TRBJ2-7	once	TRBV7-3	TGTGCCAGCAGCCTCCACGGCTCCTACGAGCAGTACTTC	CASSLHGSYEQYF
NA	TRBJ2-3	NA	TRBV25-1	TGTGCCAGCAGTGAACCCAACAGGGCCGGAGGGGCGCAGTATTTT	CASSEPNRAGGAQYF
TRBD1	TRBJ1-1	NA	TRBV18	TGTGCCAGCTCAGAACGGACAGGGGACACTGAAGCTTTCTTT	CASSERTGDTEAFF
NA	TRBJ1-5	NA	TRBV5-1	TGCGCCAGCAGCACGGACGGTAGCAATCAGCCCCAGCATTTT	CASSTDGSNQPQHF
NA	TRBJ1-1	few	TRBV12-3/TRBV12-4	TGTGCCAGCAGCACGAGGGAGTACACTGAAGCTTTCTTT	CASSTREYTEAFF
NA	TRBJ1-2	once	TRBV3-1/TRBV3-2	TGTGCCAGCAGCCCGAGTGGATTTTTTAACTATGGCTACACCTTC	CASSPSGFFNYGYTF
NA	TRBJ1-2	NA	TRBV15	TGTGCCACCTCAAGGGGCTCTACGGGCTACACCTTC	CATSRGSTGYTF
TRBD1	TRBJ1-1	NA	TRBV10-1	TGCGCCAGCAGCCCCCGACAGGGCTACACTGAAGCTTTCTTT	CASSPRQGYTEAFF
NA	TRBJ1-1	NA	TRBV6-2/TRBV6-3	TGTGCCAGCAGTAACACCCCAGGGGACGCTTTCTTT	CASSNTPGDAFF
NA	TRBJ1-2	NA	TRBV2	TGTGCCAGCAGACCCGACGGGACCCCCTACACCTTC	CASRPDGTPYTF
NA	TRBJ1-5	NA	TRBV3-1/TRBV3-2	TGTGCCAGCAGCCAGGTAGGGGATCAGCCCCAGCATTTT	CASSQVGDQPQHF
TRBD1	TRBJ1-2	NA	TRBV2	TGTGCCAGCAGCTCACAGGGGAACTATGGCTACACCTTC	CASSSQGNYGYTF
NA	TRBJ1-2	once	TRBV7-8	TGTGCCAGCAGCTTAGGGTATGCTGCAGGGCTTAACTATGGCTACACCTTC	CASSLGYAAGLNYGYTF
NA	TRBJ1-2	NA	TRBV11-3	TGTGCCAGCAGCCCAAACAGGGTCGCTAACTATGGCTACACCTTC	CASSPNRVANYGYTF
NA	TRBJ1-1	once	TRBV14	TGTGCCAGCAGCCAATTGCGTAACACTGAAGCTTTCTTT	CASSQLRNTEAFF
TRBD2	TRBJ2-1	NA	TRBV7-9	TGTGCCAGCTTACGGGACTACTACAATGAGCAGTTCTTC	CASLRDYYNEQFF
TRBD1	TRBJ1-1	NA	TRBV11-2	TGTGCCAGCAGCTCGGGACAGGGGAGCACTGAAGCTTTCTTT	CASSSGQGSTEAFF
TRBD1	TRBJ1-1	once	TRBV12-5	TGTGCTAGTGGTCCTACCGGGACAGGGGTCGGGCAAATGAACACTGAAGCTTTCTTT	CASGPTGTGVGQMNTEAFF
NA	TRBJ1-1	NA	TRBV28	TGTGCCAGCAGGGGGGGGCGATGGACTGAAGCTTTCTTT	CASRGGRWTEAFF
TRBD1	TRBJ1-5	once	TRBV19	TGTGCCAGTAGTACCGCGACAGGGTCGGGCGGGAGCAATCAGCCCCAGCATTTT	CASSTATGSGGSNQPQHF
NA	TRBJ1-2	NA	TRBV2	TGTGCCAGCATAACCCGAAGTAAGACGTTGGTGGACCCTAACTATGGCTACACCTTC	CASITRSKTLVDPNYGYTF
NA	TRBJ2-7	NA	TRBV10-2	TGCGCCACCTCCGACCGCGAGCAGTACTTC	CATSDREQYF
NA	TRBJ1-2	NA	TRBV5-1	TGCGCCAGCAGCCGGAATTCACCGGACACAATTTCTACCGCCTCCTATGGCTACACCTTC	CASSRNSPDTISTASYGYTF
NA	TRBJ1-6	NA	TRBV3-1/TRBV3-2	TGTGCCAGCAGCCAAGCGGAATTGTCACCCCTCCACTTT	CASSQAELSPLHF
NA	TRBJ1-4	NA	TRBV5-1	TGCGCCAGCAGCTTGGGCAGGGCTTTTACTGAAAAACTGTTTTTT	CASSLGRAFTEKLFF
TRBD1	TRBJ1-1	NA	TRBV5-1	TGCGCCAGCAGCTTGGTCACTGCCGGGGACAGGACTTTCTTT	CASSLVTAGDRTFF
TRBD1	TRBJ1-4	NA	TRBV13	TGTGCCAGCAGCCACTACAGGGGGCAGTTGACTAATGAAAAACTGTTTTTT	CASSHYRGQLTNEKLFF
NA	TRBJ1-6	NA	TRBV5-6	TGTGCCAGCAGGGAGCTAGGGGTCGGGTCACCCCTCCACTTT	CASRELGVGSPLHF
NA	TRBJ2-3	NA	TRBV6-6	TGTGCCAGCAGTTATTCTAGAATCGACAGCACAGATACGCAGTATTTT	CASSYSRIDSTDTQYF
TRBD1	TRBJ1-5	NA	TRBV5-1	TGCGCCAGCAGCCCCGGGACAGGGGACAATCAGCCCCAGCATTTT	CASSPGTGDNQPQHF
NA	TRBJ1-4	once	TRBV7-9	TGTGCCAGCACCCGGGCCGAGTTTGAAAAACTGTTTTTT	CASTRAEFEKLFF
TRBD1	TRBJ1-5	NA	TRBV9	TGTGCCAGCAGCGTAGGTGGGACAGGGGGCCAGCCCCAGCATTTT	CASSVGGTGGQPQHF
NA	TRBJ2-3	NA	TRBV6-1	TGTGCCAGCAGTGAAATTTGGGGCACAAGCACAGATACGCAGTATTTT	CASSEIWGTSTDTQYF
NA	TRBJ2-2	NA	TRBV2	TGTGCCAGCATGATAGGGGGAGGCACCGGGGAGCTGTTTTTT	CASMIGGGTGELFF
NA	TRBJ1-4	NA	TRBV29-1	TGCAGCGTTGGTAATCAGGGAAAGGCTAATGAAAAACTGTTTTTT	CSVGNQGKANEKLFF
TRBD1	TRBJ2-7	once	TRBV11-3	TGTGCCAGCAGCCAGACAGGGGGCGCGGGGGAGCAGTACTTC	CASSQTGGAGEQYF
NA	TRBJ1-1	once	TRBV9	TGTGCCAGCAGCGTAGGGATCTGGGGCGGGAAACAGGGTACTGAAGCTTTCTTT	CASSVGIWGGKQGTEAFF
NA	TRBJ2-7	NA	TRBV6-2/TRBV6-3	TGTGCCAGCAGGTACGGACAGCGCTACGAGCAGTACTTC	CASRYGQRYEQYF
NA	TRBJ2-7	NA	TRBV5-5	TGTGCCAGCAGCTGGGGGGCCTCCTACGAGCAGTACTTC	CASSWGASYEQYF
TRBD1	TRBJ2-1	NA	TRBV25-1	TGTGCCAGCCTCGGACAGGGGTCATACAATGAGCAGTTCTTC	CASLGQGSYNEQFF
NA	TRBJ1-5	NA	TRBV6-5	TGTGCCAGCAGCCAGCAGGGCAATCAGCCCCAGCATTTT	CASSQQGNQPQHF